This T cell receptor (beta chain) was identified during a study of regulatory T cells in long-lasting Graves disease. Study-wide points: TRBV28, TRBJ1-2 and TRBJ2-5 were favored in persistent disease.

Arm-PCR with iRepertoire HTBI primers amplified the CDR3 regions for these TCR beta libraries. Each CDR3 protein is one row after TCRdb ran MiXCR on the multiplex PCR reads. Of under 500,000 distinct CDR3 sequences in the sample, more than 20% were seen once. The CDR3 has 14 residues. Germline V gives CDR1 SGHVS, CDR2 FQNEAQ. Trimming took off 5 bases at V and 8 bases at J, with 16 bases between the two ends. This sample's time point: persistent/refractory GD, antithyroid drugs over 5 years with positive TRAb. PBMC RNA was the source of the TCR library. In its sample, this clonotype was seen a few times. Its target is not known.

The chain links TRBV7-8 to TRBJ2-1; tentative D call: TRBD2 (6 bases). The clonotype originates from a female donor with Graves disease. Source: peripheral blood mononuclear cells (PBMCs), taken when the disease was refractory, from a patient treated with antithyroid drugs. The CDR3 loop is CASSAGQYGDEQFF. The DNA of the CDR3 is TGTGCCAGCAGCGCGGGGCAGTACGGGGATGAGCAGTTCTTC. The entire variable domain, with the rest obtained from reference TRBV7-8 and TRBJ2-1, is as follows: GAGVSQSPRYKVAKRGQDVALRCDPISGHVSLFWYQQALGQGPEFLTYFQNEAQLDKSGLPSDRFFAERPEGSVSTLKIQRTQQEDSAVYLCASSAGQYGDEQFFGPGTRLTVL.